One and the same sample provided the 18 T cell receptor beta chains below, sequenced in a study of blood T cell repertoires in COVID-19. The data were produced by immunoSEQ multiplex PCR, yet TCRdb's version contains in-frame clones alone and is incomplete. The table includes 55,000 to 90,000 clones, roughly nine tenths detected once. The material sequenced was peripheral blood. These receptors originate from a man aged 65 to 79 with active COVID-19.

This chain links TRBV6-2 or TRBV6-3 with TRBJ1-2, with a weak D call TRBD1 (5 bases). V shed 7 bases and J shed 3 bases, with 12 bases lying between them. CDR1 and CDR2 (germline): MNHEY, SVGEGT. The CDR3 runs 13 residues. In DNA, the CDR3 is TGTGCCAGCACCCCGGACACAGACTATGGCTACACCTTC. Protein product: CASTPDTDYGYTF.

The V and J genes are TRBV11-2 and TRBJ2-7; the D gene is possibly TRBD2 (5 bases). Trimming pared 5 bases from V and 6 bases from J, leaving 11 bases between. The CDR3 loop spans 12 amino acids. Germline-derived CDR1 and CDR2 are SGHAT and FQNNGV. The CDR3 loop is CASSPLASEQYF. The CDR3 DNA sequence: TGTGCCAGCAGCCCCCTAGCTTCCGAGCAGTACTTC.

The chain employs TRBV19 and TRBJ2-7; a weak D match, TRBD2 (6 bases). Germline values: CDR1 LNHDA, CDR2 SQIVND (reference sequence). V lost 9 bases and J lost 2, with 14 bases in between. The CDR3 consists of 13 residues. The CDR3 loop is CASRRGGAYEQYF. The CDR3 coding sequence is TGTGCCAGCAGACGAGGCGGGGCCTACGAGCAGTACTTC.

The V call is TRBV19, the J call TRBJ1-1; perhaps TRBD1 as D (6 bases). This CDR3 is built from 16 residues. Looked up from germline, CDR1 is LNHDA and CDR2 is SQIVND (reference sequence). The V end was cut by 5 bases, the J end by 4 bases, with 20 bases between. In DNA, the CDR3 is TGTGCCAGTAGTGTCCGGGGGGGCTCAGGAGGCACTGAAGCTTTCTTT. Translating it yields CASSVRGGSGGTEAFF. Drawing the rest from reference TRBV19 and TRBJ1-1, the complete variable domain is DGGITQSPKYLFRKEGQNVTLSCEQNLNHDAMYWYRQDPGQGLRLIYYSQIVNDFQKGDIAEGYSVSREKKESFPLTVTSAQKNPTAFYLCASSVRGGSGGTEAFFGQGTRLTVV.

The CDR3 loop is CASSNTAGGDVNEQFF. The CDR3 DNA sequence: TGCGCCAGCAGCAACACAGCGGGAGGGGATGTAAATGAGCAGTTCTTC. V and J are TRBV5-1 and TRBJ2-1, with 10 bases fitting TRBD2. After removal of 4 bases from V and 7 bases from J, the junction contained 11 bases not matched to a gene. Germline V lookup: CDR1 SGHRS, CDR2 YFSETQ. The CDR3 covers 16 residues.

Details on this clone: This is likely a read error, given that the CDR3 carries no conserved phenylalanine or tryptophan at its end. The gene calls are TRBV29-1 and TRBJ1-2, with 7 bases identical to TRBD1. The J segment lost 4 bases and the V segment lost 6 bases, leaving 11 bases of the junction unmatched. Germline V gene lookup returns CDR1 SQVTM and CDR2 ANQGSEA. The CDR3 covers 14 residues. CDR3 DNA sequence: TGCAGCGTCGCCGAAGGGACAGCTTCCTATGGCTACACCCTC. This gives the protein CSVAEGTASYGYTL.

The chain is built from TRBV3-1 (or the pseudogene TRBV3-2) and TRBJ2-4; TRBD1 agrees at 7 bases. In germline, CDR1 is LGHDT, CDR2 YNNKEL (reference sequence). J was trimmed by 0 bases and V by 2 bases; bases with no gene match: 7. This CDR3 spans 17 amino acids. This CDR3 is CASSQNDRALAKNIQYF. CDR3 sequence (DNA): TGTGCCAGCAGCCAAAATGACAGGGCGTTAGCCAAAAACATTCAGTACTTC.

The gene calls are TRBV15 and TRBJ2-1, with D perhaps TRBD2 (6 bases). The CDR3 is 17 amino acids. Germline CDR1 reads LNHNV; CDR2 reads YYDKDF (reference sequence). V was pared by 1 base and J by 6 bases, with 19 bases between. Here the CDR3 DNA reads TGTGCCACCAGCAGAGTCTCACAAGGGGTCGGGAGCAATGAGCAGTTCTTC. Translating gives CATSRVSQGVGSNEQFF. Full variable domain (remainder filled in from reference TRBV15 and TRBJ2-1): DAMVIQNPRYQVTQFGKPVTLSCSQTLNHNVMYWYQQKSSQAPKLLFHYYDKDFNNEADTPDNFQSRRPNTSFCFLDIRSPGLGDTAMYLCATSRVSQGVGSNEQFFGPGTRLTVL.

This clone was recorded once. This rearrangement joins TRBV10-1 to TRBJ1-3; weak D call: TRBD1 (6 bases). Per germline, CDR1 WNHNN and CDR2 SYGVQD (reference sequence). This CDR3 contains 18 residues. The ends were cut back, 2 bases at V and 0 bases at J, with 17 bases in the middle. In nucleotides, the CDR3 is TGCGCCAGCAGTGAGGGACAGCCCATAGACCTCTCTGGAAACACCATATATTTT. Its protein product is CASSEGQPIDLSGNTIYF.

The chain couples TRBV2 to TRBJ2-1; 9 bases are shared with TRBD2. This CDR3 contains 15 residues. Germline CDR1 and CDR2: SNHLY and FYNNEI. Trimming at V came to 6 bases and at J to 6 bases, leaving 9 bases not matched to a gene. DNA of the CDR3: TGTGCCAGCAGCCCCGGACTAGCGAGAACCAATGAGCAGTTCTTC. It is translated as CASSPGLARTNEQFF.

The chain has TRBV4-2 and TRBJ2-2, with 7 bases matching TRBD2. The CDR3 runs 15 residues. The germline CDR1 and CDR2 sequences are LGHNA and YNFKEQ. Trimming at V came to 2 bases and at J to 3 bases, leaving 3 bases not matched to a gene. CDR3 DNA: TGTGCCAGCAGCCAACGCGGGAGCGACACCGGGGAGCTGTTTTTT. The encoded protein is CASSQRGSDTGELFF.

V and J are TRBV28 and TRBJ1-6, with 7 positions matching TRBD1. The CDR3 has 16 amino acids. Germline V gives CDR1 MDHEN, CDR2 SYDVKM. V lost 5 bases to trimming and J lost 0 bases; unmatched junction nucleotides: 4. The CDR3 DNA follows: TGTGCCAGCAGTACACAGGGGAGCTCCTATAATTCACCCCTCCACTTT. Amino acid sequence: CASSTQGSSYNSPLHF.

The CDR3: CASSLDGRDSPLHF. The CDR3 DNA reads as TGTGCCAGCAGCTTAGACGGGCGGGATTCACCCCTCCACTTT. The chain recombines TRBV11-2 with TRBJ1-6; D gene unclear. The CDR3 contains 14 residues. Per germline, CDR1 SGHAT and CDR2 FQNNGV. Between the trimmed V and J ends, which lost 0 bases and 8 bases, there was a span of 8 bases.

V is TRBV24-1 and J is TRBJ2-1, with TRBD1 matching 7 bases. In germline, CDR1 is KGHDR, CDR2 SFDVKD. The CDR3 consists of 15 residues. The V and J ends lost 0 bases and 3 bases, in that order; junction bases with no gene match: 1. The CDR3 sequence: CATSDLQGDYNEQFF. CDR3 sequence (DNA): TGTGCCACCAGTGATTTGCAGGGGGACTACAATGAGCAGTTCTTC.

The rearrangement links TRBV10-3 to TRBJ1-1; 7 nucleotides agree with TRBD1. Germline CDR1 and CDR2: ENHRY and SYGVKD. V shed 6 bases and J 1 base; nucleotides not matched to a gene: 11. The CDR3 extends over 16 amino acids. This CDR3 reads CAIRATRDRANTEAFF. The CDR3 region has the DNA TGTGCCATCAGGGCCACTCGGGACAGAGCGAACACTGAAGCTTTCTTT.

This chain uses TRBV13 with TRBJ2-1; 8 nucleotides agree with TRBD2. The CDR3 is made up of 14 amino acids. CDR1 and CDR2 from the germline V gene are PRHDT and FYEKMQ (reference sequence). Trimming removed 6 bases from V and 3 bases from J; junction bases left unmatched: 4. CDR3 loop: CASRPGGVYNEQFF. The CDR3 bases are TGTGCCAGCAGACCCGGGGGGGTCTACAATGAGCAGTTCTTC. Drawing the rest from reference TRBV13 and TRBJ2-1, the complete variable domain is AAGVIQSPRHLIKEKRETATLKCYPIPRHDTVYWYQQGPGQDPQFLISFYEKMQSDKGSIPDRFSAQQFSDYHSELNMSSLELGDSALYFCASRPGGVYNEQFFGPGTRLTVL.

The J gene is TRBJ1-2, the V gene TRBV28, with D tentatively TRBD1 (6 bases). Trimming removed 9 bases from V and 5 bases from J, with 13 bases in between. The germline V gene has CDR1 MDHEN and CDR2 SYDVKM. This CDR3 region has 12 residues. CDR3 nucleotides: TGTGCCAGTCGGGAGGGGGGGTATGGCTACACCTTC. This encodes CASREGGYGYTF.

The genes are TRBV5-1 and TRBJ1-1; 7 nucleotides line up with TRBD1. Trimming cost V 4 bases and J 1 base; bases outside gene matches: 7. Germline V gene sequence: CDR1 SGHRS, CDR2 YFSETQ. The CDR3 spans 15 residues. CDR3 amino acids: CASSVGQRGNTEAFF. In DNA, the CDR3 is TGCGCCAGCAGCGTGGGACAGCGGGGGAACACTGAAGCTTTCTTT.